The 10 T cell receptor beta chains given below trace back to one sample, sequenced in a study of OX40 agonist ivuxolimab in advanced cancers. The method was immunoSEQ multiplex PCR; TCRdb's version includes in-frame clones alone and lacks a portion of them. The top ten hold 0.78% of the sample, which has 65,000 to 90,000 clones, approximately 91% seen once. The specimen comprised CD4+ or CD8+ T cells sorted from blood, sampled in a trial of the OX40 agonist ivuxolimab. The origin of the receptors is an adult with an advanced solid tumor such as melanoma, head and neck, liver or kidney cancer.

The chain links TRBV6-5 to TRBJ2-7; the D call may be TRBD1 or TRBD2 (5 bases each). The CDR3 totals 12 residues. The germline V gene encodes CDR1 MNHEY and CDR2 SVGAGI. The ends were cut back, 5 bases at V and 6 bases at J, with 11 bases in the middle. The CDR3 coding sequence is TGTGCCAGCAGTCCGGGGCTGCCCGAGCAGTACTTC. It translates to CASSPGLPEQYF.

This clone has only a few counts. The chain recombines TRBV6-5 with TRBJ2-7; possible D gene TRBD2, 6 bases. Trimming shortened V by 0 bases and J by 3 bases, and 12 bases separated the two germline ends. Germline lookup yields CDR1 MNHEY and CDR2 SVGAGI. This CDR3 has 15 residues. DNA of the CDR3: TGTGCCAGCAGTTACTCGGGGACGGGAGTCTACGAGCAGTACTTC. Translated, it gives CASSYSGTGVYEQYF.

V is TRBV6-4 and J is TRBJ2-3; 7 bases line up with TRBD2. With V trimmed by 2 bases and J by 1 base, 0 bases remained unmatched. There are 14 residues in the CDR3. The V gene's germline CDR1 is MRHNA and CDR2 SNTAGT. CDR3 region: CASSDGGGTDTQYF. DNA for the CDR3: TGTGCCAGCAGTGACGGGGGGGGCACAGATACGCAGTATTTT.

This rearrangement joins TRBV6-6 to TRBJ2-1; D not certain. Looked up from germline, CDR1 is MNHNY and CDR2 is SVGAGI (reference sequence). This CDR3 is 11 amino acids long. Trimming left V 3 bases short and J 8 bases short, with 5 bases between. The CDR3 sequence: CASSYGDEQFF. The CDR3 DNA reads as TGTGCCAGCAGTTATGGGGATGAGCAGTTCTTC.

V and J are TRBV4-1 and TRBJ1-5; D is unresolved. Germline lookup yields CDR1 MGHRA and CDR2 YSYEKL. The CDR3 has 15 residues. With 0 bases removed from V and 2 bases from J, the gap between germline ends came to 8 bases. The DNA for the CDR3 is TGCGCCAGCAGCCAAGATTGGGCGGGCAATCAGCCCCAGCATTTT. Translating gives CASSQDWAGNQPQHF.

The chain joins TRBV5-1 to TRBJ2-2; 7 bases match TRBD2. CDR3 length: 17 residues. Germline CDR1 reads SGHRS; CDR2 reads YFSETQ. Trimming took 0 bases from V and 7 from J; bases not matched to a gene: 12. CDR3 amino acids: CASSLARAGEVIGELFF. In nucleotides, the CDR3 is TGCGCCAGCAGCTTGGCCCGGGCGGGAGAGGTCATCGGGGAGCTGTTTTTT.

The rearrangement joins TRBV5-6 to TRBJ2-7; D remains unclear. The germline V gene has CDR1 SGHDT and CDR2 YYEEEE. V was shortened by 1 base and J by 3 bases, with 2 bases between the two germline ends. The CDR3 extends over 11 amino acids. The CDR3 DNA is TGTGCCAGCAGCTTGAACTACGAGCAGTACTTC. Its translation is CASSLNYEQYF.

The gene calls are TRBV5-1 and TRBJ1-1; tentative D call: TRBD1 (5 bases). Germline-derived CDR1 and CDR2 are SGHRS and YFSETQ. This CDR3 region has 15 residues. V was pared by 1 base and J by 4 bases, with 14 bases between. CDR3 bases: TGCGCCAGCAGCTTGAGGGGTCAGGGAAGCACTGAAGCTTTCTTT. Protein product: CASSLRGQGSTEAFF.

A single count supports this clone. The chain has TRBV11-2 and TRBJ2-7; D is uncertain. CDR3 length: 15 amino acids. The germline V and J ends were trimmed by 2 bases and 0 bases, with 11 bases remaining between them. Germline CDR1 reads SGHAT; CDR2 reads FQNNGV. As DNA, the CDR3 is TGTGCCAGCAGCTTATTCCCCTCTAGCTCCTACGAGCAGTACTTC. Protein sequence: CASSLFPSSSYEQYF. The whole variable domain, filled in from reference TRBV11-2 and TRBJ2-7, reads EAGVAQSPRYKIIEKRQSVAFWCNPISGHATLYWYQQILGQGPKLLIQFQNNGVVDDSQLPKDRFSAERLKGVDSTLKIQPAKLEDSAVYLCASSLFPSSSYEQYFGPGTRLTVT.

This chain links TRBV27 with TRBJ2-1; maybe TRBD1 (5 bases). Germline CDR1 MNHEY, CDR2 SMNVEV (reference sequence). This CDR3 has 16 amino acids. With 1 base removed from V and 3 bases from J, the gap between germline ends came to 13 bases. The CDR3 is CASSLWAGSGYNEQFF. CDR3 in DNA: TGTGCCAGCAGTTTATGGGCAGGGTCGGGCTACAATGAGCAGTTCTTC.